One sample yielded the 2 T cell receptor beta chains listed below, sequenced in a study of blood T cell repertoires in COVID-19. Sequencing was performed with immunoSEQ multiplex PCR; in TCRdb, only in-frame clones are kept and a portion is missing. The sample has over 250,000 clones, about 87% seen once. The sample was peripheral blood. These receptors came from a woman between 50 and 59 years old with COVID-19, enrolled during active disease.

The V call is TRBV2, the J call TRBJ1-2; 8 bases agree with TRBD1. This CDR3 spans 14 amino acids. Looked up from germline, CDR1 is SNHLY and CDR2 is FYNNEI. The V segment lost 6 bases and the J segment 3 bases; nucleotides outside the gene matches: 6. CDR3 coding DNA: TGTGCCAGCAGCGGACAGGGACAATACTATGGCTACACCTTC. Residues: CASSGQGQYYGYTF.

The V call is TRBV18, the J call TRBJ1-5; weak D call: TRBD1 (5 bases). Germline V gives CDR1 KGHSH, CDR2 LQKENI. V was clipped by 4 bases and J by 5 bases, with 12 bases between them. The CDR3 runs 14 residues. In nucleotides, the CDR3 is TGTGCCAGCTCACGAGCGGCGGGGGATCAGCCCCAGCATTTT. Protein product: CASSRAAGDQPQHF.